The clone carrying this TCR beta chain was recorded once. Its antigen is not known. A second PCR of roughly 6 to 12 cycles used a sample-barcoded 5' primer and a J-beta primer mix. Every molecule of cDNA carried a tag from a template-switch adaptor with 12 random nucleotides. TCRdb re-called the 5' RACE reads through MiXCR, storing one row per CDR3 protein. The data contain about 900,000 distinct CDR3 sequences, about 48% of them singletons. Germline V lookup: CDR1 SEHNR, CDR2 FQNEAQ (reference sequence). CDR3 length: 15 amino acids. Trimming took 5 bases from V and 0 from J, leaving 14 bases between them. The record originates from a study of blood T cells in healthy people across ages. General study findings and limits: Naive CD4+ cells and diversity were both higher in long-lived donors than in aged donors.

Sample: blood. The sequence was collected from a young man in good health. J is TRBJ2-7 and V is TRBV7-9, with D possibly being TRBD1 (6 bases). The CDR3 is CASSRQATTSYEQYF. DNA of the CDR3: TGTGCCAGCAGCAGACAGGCAACGACCTCCTACGAGCAGTACTTC.